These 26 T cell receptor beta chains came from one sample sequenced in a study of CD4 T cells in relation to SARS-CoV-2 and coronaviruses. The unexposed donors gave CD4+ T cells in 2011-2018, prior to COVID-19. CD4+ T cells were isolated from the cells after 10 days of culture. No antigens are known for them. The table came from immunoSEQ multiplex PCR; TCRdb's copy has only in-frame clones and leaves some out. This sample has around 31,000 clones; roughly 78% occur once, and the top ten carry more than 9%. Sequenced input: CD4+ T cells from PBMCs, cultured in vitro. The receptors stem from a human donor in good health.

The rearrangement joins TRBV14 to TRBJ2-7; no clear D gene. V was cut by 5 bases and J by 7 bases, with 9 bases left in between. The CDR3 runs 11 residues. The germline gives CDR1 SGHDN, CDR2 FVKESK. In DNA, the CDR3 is TGTGCCAGCAGCAAGGGAATAGAGCAGTACTTC. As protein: CASSKGIEQYF. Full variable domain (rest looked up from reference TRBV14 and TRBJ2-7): EAGVTQFPSHSVIEKGQTVTLRCDPISGHDNLYWYRRVMGKEIKFLLHFVKESKQDESGMPNNRFLAERTGGTYSTLKVQPAELEDSGVYFCASSKGIEQYFGPGTRLTVT.

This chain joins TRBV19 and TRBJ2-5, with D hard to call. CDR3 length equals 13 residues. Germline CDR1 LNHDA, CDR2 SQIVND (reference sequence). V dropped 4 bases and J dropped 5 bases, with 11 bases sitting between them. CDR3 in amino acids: CASSNPWTETQYF. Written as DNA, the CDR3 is TGTGCCAGTAGTAACCCCTGGACGGAGACCCAGTACTTC.

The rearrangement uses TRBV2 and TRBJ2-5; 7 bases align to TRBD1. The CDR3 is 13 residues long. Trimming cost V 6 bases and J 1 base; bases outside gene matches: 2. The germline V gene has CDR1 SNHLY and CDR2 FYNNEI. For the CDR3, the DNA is TGTGCCAGCAGGACAGGGACCCAAGAGACCCAGTACTTC. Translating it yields CASRTGTQETQYF.

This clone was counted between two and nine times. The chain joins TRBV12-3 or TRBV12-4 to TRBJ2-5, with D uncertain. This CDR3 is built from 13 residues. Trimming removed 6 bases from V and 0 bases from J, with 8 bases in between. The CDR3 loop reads CASRTGYQETQYF. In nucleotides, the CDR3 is TGTGCCAGCAGGACCGGGTACCAAGAGACCCAGTACTTC.

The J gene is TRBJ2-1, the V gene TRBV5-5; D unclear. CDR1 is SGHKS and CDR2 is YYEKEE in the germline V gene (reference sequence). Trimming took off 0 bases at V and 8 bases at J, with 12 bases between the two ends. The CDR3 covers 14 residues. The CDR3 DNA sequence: TGTGCCAGCAGCTTGGTTAGGTCGGCGGATGAGCAGTTCTTC. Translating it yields CASSLVRSADEQFF. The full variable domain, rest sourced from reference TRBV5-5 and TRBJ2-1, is DAGVTQSPTHLIKTRGQQVTLRCSPISGHKSVSWYQQVLGQGPQFIFQYYEKEERGRGNFPDRFSARQFPNYSSELNVNALLLGDSALYLCASSLVRSADEQFFGPGTRLTVL.

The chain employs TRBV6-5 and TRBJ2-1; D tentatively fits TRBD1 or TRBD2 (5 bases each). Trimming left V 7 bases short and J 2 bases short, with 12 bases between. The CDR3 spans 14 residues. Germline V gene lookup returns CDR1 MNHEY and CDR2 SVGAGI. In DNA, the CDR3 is TGTGCCAGCAATACCTTGGGGGCCTACAATGAGCAGTTCTTC. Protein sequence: CASNTLGAYNEQFF.

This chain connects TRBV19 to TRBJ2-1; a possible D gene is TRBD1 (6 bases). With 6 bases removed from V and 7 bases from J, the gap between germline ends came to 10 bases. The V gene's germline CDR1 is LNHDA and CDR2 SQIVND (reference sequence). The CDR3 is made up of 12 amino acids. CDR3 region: CASSLTGNEQFF. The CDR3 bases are TGTGCCAGTAGCCTCACAGGGAATGAGCAGTTCTTC.

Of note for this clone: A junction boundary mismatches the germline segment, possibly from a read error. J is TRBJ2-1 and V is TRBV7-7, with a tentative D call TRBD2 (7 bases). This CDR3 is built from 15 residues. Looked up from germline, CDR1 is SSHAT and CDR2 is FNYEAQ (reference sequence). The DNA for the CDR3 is TGTGCTAGCAGCTTAGGGGGGAGGGCCCACAATGAGCAGTTCTTC. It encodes CASSLGGRAHNEQFF.

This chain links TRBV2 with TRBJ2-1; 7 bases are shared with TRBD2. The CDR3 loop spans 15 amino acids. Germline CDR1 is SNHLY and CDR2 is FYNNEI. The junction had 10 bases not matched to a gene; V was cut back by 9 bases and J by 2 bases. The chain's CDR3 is CASTLAGVTYNEQFF. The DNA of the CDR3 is TGTGCCAGTACCCTGGCGGGGGTTACCTACAATGAGCAGTTCTTC.

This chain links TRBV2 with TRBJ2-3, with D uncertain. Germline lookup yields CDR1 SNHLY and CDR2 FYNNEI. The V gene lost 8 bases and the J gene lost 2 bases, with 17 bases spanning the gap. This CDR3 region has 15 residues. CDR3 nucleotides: TGTGCCAGCCTTGCTAGTATTAGCCCCACAGATACGCAGTATTTT. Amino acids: CASLASISPTDTQYF. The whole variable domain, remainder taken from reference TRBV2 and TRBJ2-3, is EPEVTQTPSHQVTQMGQEVILRCVPISNHLYFYWYRQILGQKVEFLVSFYNNEISEKSEIFDDQFSVERPDGSNFTLKIRSTKLEDSAMYFCASLASISPTDTQYFGPGTRLTVL.

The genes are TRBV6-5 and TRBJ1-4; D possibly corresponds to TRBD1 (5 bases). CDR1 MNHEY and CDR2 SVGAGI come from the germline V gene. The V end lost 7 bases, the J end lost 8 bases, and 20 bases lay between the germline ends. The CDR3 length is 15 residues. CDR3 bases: TGTGCCAGCATGCGAATTGGGGGGGTCCGGGAAAAACTGTTTTTT. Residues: CASMRIGGVREKLFF.

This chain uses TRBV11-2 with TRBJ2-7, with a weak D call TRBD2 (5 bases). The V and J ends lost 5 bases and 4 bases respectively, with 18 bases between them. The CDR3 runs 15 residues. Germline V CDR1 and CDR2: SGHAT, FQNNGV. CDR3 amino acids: CASSPFRTSEYEQYF. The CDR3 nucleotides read TGTGCCAGCAGCCCCTTTAGGACTTCGGAATACGAGCAGTACTTC.

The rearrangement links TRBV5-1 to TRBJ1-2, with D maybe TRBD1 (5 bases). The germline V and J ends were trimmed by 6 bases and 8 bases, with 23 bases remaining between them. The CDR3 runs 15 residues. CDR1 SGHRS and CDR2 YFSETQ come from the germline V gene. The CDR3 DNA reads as TGCGCCAGCAACGGAGGGGCGGGAGGGGCAGGAGGCTACACCTTC. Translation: CASNGGAGGAGGYTF.

The CDR3 DNA is TGCGCCAGCAGCCCCGGTGGGGGAGAGACCCAGTACTTC. It yields the protein CASSPGGGETQYF. The rearrangement joins TRBV10-1 to TRBJ2-5; D is tentatively TRBD1 or TRBD2 (5 bases each). Germline CDR1 is WNHNN and CDR2 is SYGVQD (reference sequence). Trimming cost V 6 bases and J 4 bases, with 12 bases left between them. This CDR3 is 13 amino acids long.

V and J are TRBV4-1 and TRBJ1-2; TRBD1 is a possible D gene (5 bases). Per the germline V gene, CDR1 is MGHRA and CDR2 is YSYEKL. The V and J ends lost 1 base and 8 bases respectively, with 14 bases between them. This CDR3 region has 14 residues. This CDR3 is CASSQVEGLGGYTF. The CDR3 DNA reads TGCGCCAGCAGCCAAGTCGAGGGACTCGGAGGCTACACCTTC.

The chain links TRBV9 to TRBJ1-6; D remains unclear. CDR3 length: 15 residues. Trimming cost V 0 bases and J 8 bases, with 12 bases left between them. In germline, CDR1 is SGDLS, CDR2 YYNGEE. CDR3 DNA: TGTGCCAGCAGCGTAGGGGAGGGTGCGCATTCACCCCTCCACTTT. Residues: CASSVGEGAHSPLHF.

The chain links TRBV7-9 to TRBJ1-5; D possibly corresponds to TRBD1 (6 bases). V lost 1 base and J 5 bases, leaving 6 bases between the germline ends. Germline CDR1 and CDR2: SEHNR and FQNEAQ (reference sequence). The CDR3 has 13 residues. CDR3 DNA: TGTGCCAGCAGCTTAGAGGGGGATCAGCCCCAGCATTTT. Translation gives CASSLEGDQPQHF.

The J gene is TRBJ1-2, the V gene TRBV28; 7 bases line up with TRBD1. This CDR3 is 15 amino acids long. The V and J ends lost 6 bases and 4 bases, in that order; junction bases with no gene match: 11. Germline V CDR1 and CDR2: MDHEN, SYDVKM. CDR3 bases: TGTGCCAGCAGAGCGACCGACACAGGGGTCTATGGCTACACCTTC. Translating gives CASRATDTGVYGYTF.

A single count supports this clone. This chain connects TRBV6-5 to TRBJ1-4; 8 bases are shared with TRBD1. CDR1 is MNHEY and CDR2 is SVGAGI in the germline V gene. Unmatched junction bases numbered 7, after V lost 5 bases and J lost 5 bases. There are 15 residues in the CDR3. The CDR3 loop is CASSTTTGANEKLFF. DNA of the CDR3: TGTGCCAGCAGTACCACGACAGGGGCAAATGAAAAACTGTTTTTT.

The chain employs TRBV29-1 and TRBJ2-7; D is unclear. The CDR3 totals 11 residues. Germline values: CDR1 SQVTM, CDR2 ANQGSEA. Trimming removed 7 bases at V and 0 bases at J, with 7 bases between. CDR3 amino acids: CSAYSSYEQYF. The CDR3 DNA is TGCAGCGCGTATAGCTCCTACGAGCAGTACTTC.

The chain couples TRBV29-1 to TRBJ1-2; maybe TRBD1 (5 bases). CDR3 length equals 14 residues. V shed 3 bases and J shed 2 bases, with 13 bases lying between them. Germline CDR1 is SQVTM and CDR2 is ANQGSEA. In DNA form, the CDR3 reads TGCAGCGTTGATAGGACACCCGGAAACTATGGCTACACCTTC. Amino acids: CSVDRTPGNYGYTF. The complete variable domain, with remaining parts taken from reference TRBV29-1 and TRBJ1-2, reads SAVISQKPSRDICQRGTSLTIQCQVDSQVTMMFWYRQQPGQSLTLIATANQGSEATYESGFVIDKFPISRPNLTFSTLTVSNMSPEDSSIYLCSVDRTPGNYGYTFGSGTRLTVV.

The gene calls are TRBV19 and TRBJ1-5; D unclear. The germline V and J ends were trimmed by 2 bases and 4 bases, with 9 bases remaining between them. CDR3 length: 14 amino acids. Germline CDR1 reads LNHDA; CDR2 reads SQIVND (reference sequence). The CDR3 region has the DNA TGTGCCAGTAGTATAAGCGGACCGAATCAGCCCCAGCATTTT. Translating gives CASSISGPNQPQHF.

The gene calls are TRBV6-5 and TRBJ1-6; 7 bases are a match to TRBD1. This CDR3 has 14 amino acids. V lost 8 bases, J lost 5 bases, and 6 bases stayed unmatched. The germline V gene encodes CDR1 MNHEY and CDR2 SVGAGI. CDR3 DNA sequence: TGTGCCAGCCACGGGACAGCGGATAATTCACCCCTCCACTTT. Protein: CASHGTADNSPLHF.

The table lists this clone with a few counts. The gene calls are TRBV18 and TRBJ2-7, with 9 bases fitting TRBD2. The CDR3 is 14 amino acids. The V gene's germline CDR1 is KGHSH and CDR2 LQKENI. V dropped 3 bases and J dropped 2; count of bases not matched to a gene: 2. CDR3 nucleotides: TGTGCCAGCTCACCTAGCGGGGGCCCCTACGAGCAGTACTTC. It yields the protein CASSPSGGPYEQYF. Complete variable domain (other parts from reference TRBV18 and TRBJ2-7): NAGVMQNPRHLVRRRGQEARLRCSPMKGHSHVYWYRQLPEEGLKFMVYLQKENIIDESGMPKERFSAEFPKEGPSILRIQQVVRGDSAAYFCASSPSGGPYEQYFGPGTRLTVT.

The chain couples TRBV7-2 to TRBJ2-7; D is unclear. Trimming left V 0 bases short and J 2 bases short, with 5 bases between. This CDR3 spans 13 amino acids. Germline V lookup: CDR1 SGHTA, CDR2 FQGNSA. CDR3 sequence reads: CASSLARTYEQYF. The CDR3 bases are TGTGCCAGCAGCTTAGCGCGGACCTACGAGCAGTACTTC.

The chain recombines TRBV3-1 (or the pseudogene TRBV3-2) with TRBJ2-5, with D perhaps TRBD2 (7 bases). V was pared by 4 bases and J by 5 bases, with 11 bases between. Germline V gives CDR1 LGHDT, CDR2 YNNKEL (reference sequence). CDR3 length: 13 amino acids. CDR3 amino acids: CASSRGGAETQYF. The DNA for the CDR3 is TGTGCCAGCAGCCGGGGGGGGGCGGAGACCCAGTACTTC.